This T cell receptor (beta chain) emerged from a study of blood T cells in healthy people across ages (dated by TCRdb to the mid-2010s). The study in broad terms: In model experiments, roughly one uniquely barcoded TCR beta cDNA molecule per two T cells was captured by template switching. Using the same blood draw, the study looked at two additional independent replicas of 1 million unique cDNA reads for two donors, one aged 18 to 30 and the other aged 80 or older. To track age-related changes in TCR beta repertoire diversity, the study relied on deep sequencing normalized with unique cDNA molecular identifiers. To avoid experimental bias, donors of different ages were spread randomly across the sequencing lanes. Donors were grouped into four age groups: young (average roughly 17 years), middle-aged (39), aged (about 60) and long-lived (approximately 75).

This clonotype was counted between two and nine times. The antigen it recognizes is unknown. No base qualities exist here, and no much larger clone lies one base off it. Systemically healthy Caucasian individuals from Russia, some 40 in total and aged roughly 6 to 90 years, were included as donors. Approximately 9 milliliters of peripheral blood were collected from each donor into EDTA-treated Vacutainer tubes. Ficoll-Paque density-gradient centrifugation was used to isolate PBMCs, with at least 6.5 million per sample. Trizol reagent was used to extract total RNA from the PBMCs, yielding at least 6 micrograms per sample. For every donor, flow cytometry on a PBMC aliquot measured the percentage of naive CD45RAhigh/CD27high T cells. The method was 5' RACE. Sequencing instrument: Illumina HiSeq 2500. A second PCR of about 7 to 12 cycles was run with a J-beta primer mix and a sample-barcoded 5' primer. A unique molecular identifier was introduced onto each TCR beta cDNA molecule by a template-switch 5' adaptor carrying 12 random nucleotides. Each sample yielded at least 2.5 million CDR3-containing paired-end reads. First-strand cDNA synthesis was performed from all RNA using the Mint cDNA synthesis kit, with priming by a TRBC-specific oligonucleotide. After uracil-DNA glycosylase treatment, a first 18-cycle PCR used universal primers M1SS and BC2_uni_R on all cDNA. Per the source publication's procedure: Normalization of each sample was performed by random selection of 1 million high-quality reads, each carrying a distinct molecular identifier. Instead of being binned into consensus sequences, reads that shared molecular identifiers were thrown out. MiTCR, set to a Q25 quality threshold and the strictest error-elimination algorithm, was used for CDR3 identification, clonotype clustering and error correction. Lower-bound total TCR beta diversity was estimated with a nonparametric unseen species model using Euler transformation. In-frame beta chains were kept once TCRdb had trimmed the public reads at Q25 with fastp and called clones with MiXCR. Identical CDR3 proteins give one entry, which carries the most common genes and DNA. TCRdb assigned the V and J calls; the authors' analysis was not used. A total of 550,000 to 750,000 distinct CDR3 sequences appear in this sample, under 25% of them only once. The biggest ten clones account for more than 3% of the sample.

The study at large found these results: Because donor CMV infection status was unknown, age-related changes in expanded clonotypes were potentially confounded. The long-lived group showed more naive CD4+ T cells, fewer expanded clones and increased TCR diversity than the aged group, suggesting age selection. Observed TCR beta diversity correlated strongly with the percentage of naive T cells measured by flow cytometry. Since profiling was done on bulk unsorted PBMCs, naive and antigen-experienced compartments could not be conclusively compared. Estimates of total diversity based on one million sequenced T cells were regarded as lower bounds and as underestimates. Observed TCR beta diversity per million T cells fell roughly linearly with age, and a significant reduction was already apparent by age about 38.

CDR1 and CDR2 (WSHSY, SAAADI) derive from the germline V gene. From cysteine to phenylalanine, the CDR3 is 14 amino acids long. The read is trimmed to its CDR3 DNA, 42 bases read in frame from base 1. The rearranged segments are TRBV10-2 and TRBJ2-5; a confident D gene designation cannot be given. The J call may be faulty, since TRBJ2-7 better matches the DNA end. The clonotype comes from an older man in good health. The sequencing sample was made of blood. The DNA sequence is TGCGCCAGCAGTGAGTGGGTGACAAAATACGAGCAGTACTTC. It encodes CASSEWVTKYEQYF.